This TCR beta chain was retrieved from a study of blood T cell repertoires in COVID-19. Study context: Some COVID-19 samples were acute and others convalescent; all came from the United States, Italy and Spain. T cells, B-cell-depleted T cells, or PBMCs supplied cDNA or gDNA.

The data were produced by immunoSEQ multiplex PCR, yet TCRdb's version contains in-frame clones alone and is incomplete. Among a few hundred thousand clones listed, about 90% were seen once. The origin of this receptor is a woman aged 45-59 years with COVID-19, enrolled during active disease. The sequenced material came from peripheral blood.

The CDR3 sequence: CAIGTSSYEQYF. CDR3 in DNA: TGTGCCATCGGGACTAGCAGCTACGAGCAGTACTTC. The J gene is TRBJ2-7, the V gene TRBV2; TRBD2 matches at 9 bases. Germline V gives CDR1 SNHLY, CDR2 FYNNEI. The J segment lost 3 bases and the V segment lost 10 bases, leaving 4 bases of the junction unmatched. The CDR3 runs to 12 residues.